The sequence of this T cell receptor beta chain was determined in a study of cytomegalovirus exposure and HLA in healthy donors. Study-wide results and caveats: The classifier reportedly diagnosed cytomegalovirus status with high sensitivity and specificity. Three CMV-associated chains were confirmed in vitro to be specific for CMV antigens. One variant, a missense change in DCLRE1C, was linked in a later analysis to TCR beta V- and J-gene trimming. Later work showed greater clonal expansion in HLA-associated TCR beta chains than in equally common others.

The PCR contained 60 Vbeta and 13 Jbeta primers. Method: immunoSEQ multiplex PCR; TCRdb's copy keeps in-frame clones and lacks some. This sample has some 150,000 clones, with approximately 8.9% found just once. This clone has a handful of counts. Its antigen is not identified. Distinct nucleotide sequences in the sample also encode this CDR3. What was sequenced was PBMCs. This clonotype was obtained from a middle-aged woman in good health and CMV-seropositive.

This CDR3 reads CASRGGTYNSPLHF. CDR3 nucleotides: TGTGCCAGCAGAGGAGGCACCTATAATTCACCCCTCCACTTT. The V gene is TRBV6-1, the J gene TRBJ1-6; D not resolved. Trimming shortened V by 6 bases and J by 2 bases, and 8 bases separated the two germline ends. CDR3 size: 14 residues. Germline-derived CDR1 and CDR2 are MNHNS and SASEGT.